Following are 7 T cell receptor beta chains from one sample sequenced in a study of T cell changes during pregnancy in multiple sclerosis. Data came from immunoSEQ multiplex PCR; TCRdb stores just in-frame clones and leaves some out. Found here are some 30,000 clones, 85% to 90% of them singletons; the top ten hold around 8%. The sequencing used CD8+ T cells from peripheral blood mononuclear cells, collected before pregnancy. The receptors originated from a female donor with multiple sclerosis, enrolled in a pregnancy study.

The V and J genes are TRBV6-1 and TRBJ1-1; TRBD1 aligns across 8 bases. Trimming took 5 bases from V and 10 from J; bases not matched to a gene: 3. CDR3 size: 11 residues. Per germline, CDR1 MNHNS and CDR2 SASEGT. CDR3 nucleotide sequence: TGTGCCAGCAGTTCGGACAGGGCAGCTTTCTTT. Protein product: CASSSDRAAFF.

The rearrangement joins TRBV9 to TRBJ2-3, with 7 bases identical to TRBD2. CDR1 and CDR2 from the germline V gene are SGDLS and YYNGEE. CDR3 length: 14 residues. V trimming: 3 bases; J trimming: 7 bases; junction bases outside the gene matches: 8. CDR3 nucleotides: TGTGCCAGCAGCGATTCAGCGGGGTGGTATACGCAGTATTTT. It translates to CASSDSAGWYTQYF.

The rearrangement joins TRBV5-6 to TRBJ1-1; tentative D call: TRBD1 (5 bases). Trimming pared 5 bases from V and 3 bases from J, leaving 17 bases between. Per germline, CDR1 SGHDT and CDR2 YYEEEE. There are 15 residues in the CDR3. DNA of the CDR3: TGTGCCAGCAGTTACCTTTGGGGGGAACACACTGAAGCTTTCTTT. Protein: CASSYLWGEHTEAFF.

The chain couples TRBV19 to TRBJ2-3; D may be TRBD2 (5 bases). The CDR3 loop spans 14 amino acids. Germline V lookup: CDR1 LNHDA, CDR2 SQIVND (reference sequence). The V end lost 7 bases, the J end lost 3 bases, and 14 bases lay between the germline ends. The CDR3 DNA reads TGTGCCAGTAATAAGGGAGAAGTGACAGATACGCAGTATTTT. It translates to CASNKGEVTDTQYF.

The DNA for the CDR3 is TGTGCCAGCAGCTTACTCGGGGGAGCCTCCTACGAGCAGTACTTC. Its translation: CASSLLGGASYEQYF. This chain joins TRBV7-3 and TRBJ2-7; D may be TRBD2 (6 bases). Germline values: CDR1 SGHTA, CDR2 FQGTGA. The CDR3 runs to 15 residues. V lost 2 bases and J lost 0, with 11 bases in between.

The chain combines TRBV6-1 with TRBJ2-1, with 7 bases fitting TRBD1. Looked up from germline, CDR1 is MNHNS and CDR2 is SASEGT. This CDR3 comprises 15 residues. Trimming removed 6 bases from V and 4 bases from J; junction bases left unmatched: 9. The CDR3 DNA reads TGTGCCAGCAGCGTAGAGGGACAGTCTTACAATGAGCAGTTCTTC. Translated: CASSVEGQSYNEQFF.

The chain uses TRBV7-9 and TRBJ1-1, with a tentative D call TRBD1 (5 bases). Trimming left V 8 bases short and J 4 bases short, with 20 bases between. The CDR3 length is 15 residues. The V gene's germline CDR1 is SEHNR and CDR2 FQNEAQ (reference sequence). The CDR3 loop is CASSGGSAIGTEAFF. DNA of the CDR3: TGTGCCAGCTCTGGGGGGTCCGCAATCGGCACTGAAGCTTTCTTT.